One sample yielded the 20 T cell receptor beta chains listed below, sequenced in a study of cytomegalovirus exposure and HLA in healthy donors. PCR employed 60 Vbeta and 13 Jbeta primers. Sequencing was performed with immunoSEQ multiplex PCR; in TCRdb, only in-frame clones are kept and a portion is missing. The sample records 100,000 to 150,000 clones, under 20% being singletons. The sequenced material came from PBMCs. These receptors all come from a female donor in good health and CMV-seropositive.

V and J are TRBV28 and TRBJ2-5; perhaps TRBD2 as D (5 bases). This CDR3 has 16 residues. The germline CDR1 and CDR2 sequences are MDHEN and SYDVKM. Trimming took 8 bases from V and 0 from J, leaving 19 bases between them. The CDR3 sequence is CASYGNEGLYQETQYF. Written as DNA, the CDR3 is TGTGCCAGCTACGGAAATGAGGGCCTGTACCAAGAGACCCAGTACTTC. The full variable domain, rest sourced from reference TRBV28 and TRBJ2-5, is DVKVTQSSRYLVKRTGEKVFLECVQDMDHENMFWYRQDPGLGLRLIYFSYDVKMKEKGDIPEGYSVSREKKERFSLILESASTNQTSMYLCASYGNEGLYQETQYFGPGTRLLVL.

In its sample, this clone was seen a few times. This chain connects TRBV5-1 to TRBJ2-7; 7 positions agree with TRBD2. The CDR3 length is 15 residues. After removal of 4 bases from V and 1 base from J, the junction contained 8 bases not matched to a gene. CDR1 is SGHRS and CDR2 is YFSETQ in the germline V gene. The CDR3 DNA reads as TGCGCCAGCAGCGGAACTAGCGTCCCGTCCTACGAGCAGTACTTC. Translation: CASSGTSVPSYEQYF.

This clone was counted only a few times. This rearrangement joins TRBV10-1 to TRBJ2-2, with D tentatively TRBD1 (6 bases). V lost 6 bases and J 6 bases, leaving 17 bases between the germline ends. The CDR3 has 15 amino acids. The germline gives CDR1 WNHNN, CDR2 SYGVQD (reference sequence). This chain's CDR3 is CASRARGSVPGELFF. CDR3 DNA sequence: TGCGCCAGCAGGGCTAGGGGGTCGGTTCCCGGGGAGCTGTTTTTT.

This clone was seen more than once but under ten times. This chain joins TRBV10-3 and TRBJ1-5; TRBD1 matches 10 bases. With V trimmed by 0 bases and J by 5 bases, 4 bases remained unmatched. Germline V CDR1 and CDR2: ENHRY, SYGVKD. CDR3 length equals 16 residues. Here the CDR3 reads CAISESYGTGDQPQHF. The CDR3 coding sequence is TGTGCCATCAGTGAGTCGTACGGGACAGGGGATCAGCCCCAGCATTTT.

J is TRBJ2-7 and V is TRBV27; the match to TRBD2 covers 8 bases. This CDR3 has 17 residues. The V segment lost 0 bases and the J segment 7 bases; nucleotides outside the gene matches: 14. Germline loops: CDR1 MNHEY, CDR2 SMNVEV (reference sequence). The chain's CDR3 is CASSLSGELAGLGEQYF. The DNA for the CDR3 is TGTGCCAGCAGTTTATCCGGGGAGTTAGCGGGACTCGGGGAGCAGTACTTC.

The V and J genes are TRBV27 and TRBJ1-2; D is unresolved. The CDR3 contains 15 residues. V lost 5 bases to trimming and J lost 1 base, with 14 bases between them. Germline CDR1 and CDR2: MNHEY and SMNVEV (reference sequence). The CDR3 is CASSITGVGNYGYTF. CDR3 nucleotide sequence: TGTGCCAGCAGTATCACCGGGGTTGGTAACTATGGCTACACCTTC.

This clone has a handful of counts. The V gene is TRBV7-8, the J gene TRBJ2-1; TRBD2 matches at 7 bases. Per the germline V gene, CDR1 is SGHVS and CDR2 is FQNEAQ. The CDR3 runs to 15 residues. Trimming took 1 base from V and 3 from J; bases not matched to a gene: 3. This CDR3 reads CASSLGKRDYNEQFF. The DNA of the CDR3 is TGTGCCAGCAGCTTAGGCAAGCGGGACTACAATGAGCAGTTCTTC.

This clone came up a few times. V usage is TRBV30 and J usage is TRBJ2-5; TRBD2 aligns across 10 bases. Losses at the gene ends were 0 bases for V and 6 bases for J; bases not matched to a gene: 7. CDR3 length equals 15 residues. CDR1 and CDR2 from the germline V gene are GTSNPN and SVGIG (reference sequence). CDR3 sequence: CAWSVSGGAWKTQYF. CDR3 nucleotide sequence: TGTGCCTGGAGTGTAAGCGGGGGGGCCTGGAAGACCCAGTACTTC.

This chain uses TRBV5-6 with TRBJ1-6, with D possibly being TRBD1 (5 bases). Germline V gene sequence: CDR1 SGHDT, CDR2 YYEEEE. The CDR3 runs 16 residues. Trimming pared 4 bases from V and 8 bases from J, leaving 19 bases between. CDR3: CASSLGGFLGYSPLHF. CDR3 sequence (DNA): TGTGCCAGCAGCCTTGGGGGGTTCTTGGGATATTCACCCCTCCACTTT.

This clone was recorded a few times. J is TRBJ2-7 and V is TRBV10-1; D is perhaps TRBD2 (5 bases). There are 13 residues in the CDR3. The V gene lost 7 bases and the J gene lost 5 bases, with 15 bases spanning the gap. Per the germline V gene, CDR1 is WNHNN and CDR2 is SYGVQD (reference sequence). CDR3 DNA sequence: TGCGCCAGCATCGAACTAGAAACCCACGAGCAGTACTTC. Encoded protein: CASIELETHEQYF.

In this sample, this clone turned up a few times. V and J are TRBV7-8 and TRBJ1-1; D perhaps matches TRBD1 (5 bases). The CDR3 covers 15 residues. Germline-derived CDR1 and CDR2 are SGHVS and FQNEAQ. V shed 2 bases and J shed 1 base, with 11 bases lying between them. DNA for the CDR3: TGTGCCAGCAGCTTATTAACAGGAAGGAACACTGAAGCTTTCTTT. Its translation is CASSLLTGRNTEAFF.

This clone was seen a handful of times. The chain employs TRBV2 and TRBJ2-1, with 12 positions matching TRBD2. The V and J ends lost 5 bases and 9 bases, in that order; junction bases with no gene match: 8. Germline V lookup: CDR1 SNHLY, CDR2 FYNNEI. The CDR3 totals 15 residues. CDR3 nucleotide sequence: TGTGCCAGCAGTCTCACTAGCGGGGGGATGGGTGAGCAGTTCTTC. The encoded protein is CASSLTSGGMGEQFF.

The chain combines TRBV27 with TRBJ2-1; D may be TRBD1 (6 bases). V was trimmed by 6 bases and J by 4 bases, leaving 19 bases between them. This CDR3 region has 16 residues. Germline V gene lookup returns CDR1 MNHEY and CDR2 SMNVEV (reference sequence). The CDR3 reads CASSPSTGERYNEQFF. CDR3 in DNA: TGTGCCAGCAGCCCTTCGACAGGAGAAAGATACAATGAGCAGTTCTTC.

This clone was seen a few times. The chain combines TRBV2 with TRBJ1-1; the D is unclear. The CDR3 consists of 13 residues. Trimming took 2 bases from V and 4 from J, leaving 8 bases between them. Per the germline V gene, CDR1 is SNHLY and CDR2 is FYNNEI. This chain's CDR3 is CASSEWGGTEAFF. The CDR3 coding sequence is TGTGCCAGCAGTGAATGGGGAGGCACTGAAGCTTTCTTT. The entire variable domain, with the rest obtained from reference TRBV2 and TRBJ1-1, is as follows: EPEVTQTPSHQVTQMGQEVILRCVPISNHLYFYWYRQILGQKVEFLVSFYNNEISEKSEIFDDQFSVERPDGSNFTLKIRSTKLEDSAMYFCASSEWGGTEAFFGQGTRLTVV.

The chain recombines TRBV25-1 with TRBJ2-2; D not certain. Germline V CDR1 and CDR2: MGHDK, SYGVNS. Trimming left V 3 bases short and J 6 bases short, with 5 bases between. This CDR3 has 12 amino acids. The CDR3: CASSDLPGELFF. The CDR3, as DNA: TGTGCCAGCAGTGATCTTCCCGGGGAGCTGTTTTTT.

This chain joins TRBV28 and TRBJ1-5, with a weak D call TRBD1 (5 bases). Germline CDR1 is MDHEN and CDR2 is SYDVKM. The CDR3 is 16 amino acids. V lost 1 base and J 2 bases, leaving 12 bases between the germline ends. In DNA form, the CDR3 reads TGTGCCAGCAGTTTATTGGGGCGTAAGGGCAATCAGCCCCAGCATTTT. Translated: CASSLLGRKGNQPQHF. Together with reference TRBV28 and TRBJ1-5, the CDR3 gives the full variable domain: DVKVTQSSRYLVKRTGEKVFLECVQDMDHENMFWYRQDPGLGLRLIYFSYDVKMKEKGDIPEGYSVSREKKERFSLILESASTNQTSMYLCASSLLGRKGNQPQHFGDGTRLSIL.

This clone turned up a few times. The V call is TRBV6-4, the J call TRBJ2-3; TRBD2 aligns across 7 bases. V was clipped by 7 bases and J by 1 base; unmatched bases: 11. This CDR3 region has 16 residues. Germline V gene data show CDR1 as MRHNA and CDR2 as SNTAGT. The CDR3 here is CASKRGRARRTDTQYF. The CDR3, as DNA: TGTGCCAGCAAGCGGGGTCGAGCTCGCCGCACAGATACGCAGTATTTT.

This clone was counted only a few times. The V and J genes are TRBV4-2 and TRBJ2-3; TRBD1 is a possible D gene (5 bases). The CDR3 covers 14 residues. V was pared by 3 bases and J by 1 base, with 8 bases between. Germline V gives CDR1 LGHNA, CDR2 YNFKEQ. DNA of the CDR3: TGTGCCAGCAGCCACCAGGGTGGCACAGATACGCAGTATTTT. Its translation is CASSHQGGTDTQYF.

This chain uses TRBV28 with TRBJ1-3; D unclear. The germline V gene encodes CDR1 MDHEN and CDR2 SYDVKM. This CDR3 contains 17 residues. V was trimmed by 6 bases and J by 0 bases, leaving 18 bases between them. The CDR3 DNA reads TGTGCCAGCAGCCATCGGCCACAGAAAGCCTCTGGAAACACCATATATTTT. This encodes CASSHRPQKASGNTIYF.

This rearrangement joins TRBV14 to TRBJ1-2; TRBD1 is a possible D gene (6 bases). The CDR3 contains 15 residues. The V gene's germline CDR1 is SGHDN and CDR2 FVKESK. V lost 3 bases to trimming and J lost 1 base, with 12 bases between them. CDR3 in amino acids: CASSHQGSSNYGYTF. CDR3 coding DNA: TGTGCCAGCAGCCATCAGGGGTCCAGTAACTATGGCTACACCTTC.